These 24 T cell receptor beta chains came from one sample sequenced in a study of cytomegalovirus exposure and HLA in healthy donors. Researchers ran the PCR with 60 Vbeta and 13 Jbeta primers. Produced via immunoSEQ multiplex PCR; TCRdb's table is partial and in-frame only. The repertoire holds some 150,000 clones, with around 79% as singletons. Material: PBMCs. The source is a male donor in good health and CMV-seronegative.

The chain combines TRBV9 with TRBJ2-5; D possibly corresponds to TRBD1 (6 bases). The CDR3 has 16 amino acids. Per the germline V gene, CDR1 is SGDLS and CDR2 is YYNGEE. The V and J ends lost 0 bases and 0 bases respectively, with 12 bases between them. This CDR3 is CASSVGGGVNQETQYF. In nucleotides, the CDR3 is TGTGCCAGCAGCGTAGGTGGGGGCGTAAACCAAGAGACCCAGTACTTC.

CDR3 residues: CASSPGGNTGELFF. The CDR3 DNA is TGTGCCAGCAGTCCAGGGGGCAACACCGGGGAGCTGTTTTTT. The chain links TRBV6-5 to TRBJ2-2; 8 nucleotides align to TRBD1. The CDR3 covers 14 residues. J was trimmed by 2 bases and V by 5 bases; bases with no gene match: 1. Germline values: CDR1 MNHEY, CDR2 SVGAGI.

V gene TRBV2 combines with J gene TRBJ2-3, with a tentative D call TRBD1 (6 bases). The germline gives CDR1 SNHLY, CDR2 FYNNEI. The CDR3 runs to 14 residues. Trimming removed 4 bases at V and 5 bases at J, with 13 bases between. The CDR3 nucleotides read TGTGCCAGCAGTGGGACAGTAGTTGGAGATACGCAGTATTTT. It yields the protein CASSGTVVGDTQYF.

V usage is TRBV29-1 and J usage is TRBJ1-2; D gene ambiguous. This CDR3 spans 13 amino acids. CDR1 and CDR2 from the germline V gene are SQVTM and ANQGSEA. The ends were cut back, 1 base at V and 4 bases at J, with 10 bases in the middle. The CDR3 loop reads CSVEGGMGYGYTF. CDR3 DNA: TGCAGCGTTGAAGGAGGGATGGGCTATGGCTACACCTTC.

The chain employs TRBV7-9 and TRBJ2-7; D is unresolved. Trimming cost V 5 bases and J 3 bases, with 11 bases left between them. This CDR3 has 13 amino acids. CDR1 and CDR2 from the germline V gene are SEHNR and FQNEAQ (reference sequence). CDR3 loop: CASSPTTVYEQYF. CDR3 in DNA: TGTGCCAGCAGCCCGACGACTGTCTACGAGCAGTACTTC.

J is TRBJ1-5 and V is TRBV19, with D tentatively TRBD1 (5 bases). CDR1 and CDR2 (germline): LNHDA, SQIVND (reference sequence). This CDR3 contains 15 residues. V was trimmed by 1 base and J by 3 bases, leaving 10 bases between them. This CDR3 reads CASSIGQRFNQPQHF. CDR3 sequence (DNA): TGTGCCAGTAGTATAGGACAGAGATTCAATCAGCCCCAGCATTTT. The variable domain in full, with the rest retrieved from reference TRBV19 and TRBJ1-5, is DGGITQSPKYLFRKEGQNVTLSCEQNLNHDAMYWYRQDPGQGLRLIYYSQIVNDFQKGDIAEGYSVSREKKESFPLTVTSAQKNPTAFYLCASSIGQRFNQPQHFGDGTRLSIL.

This chain uses TRBV7-9 with TRBJ2-2; 7 nucleotides line up with TRBD2. V shed 2 bases and J 5 bases; nucleotides not matched to a gene: 14. Germline-derived CDR1 and CDR2 are SEHNR and FQNEAQ (reference sequence). The CDR3 has 18 amino acids. The CDR3 loop reads CASSLNGGLAVNTGELFF. The CDR3 nucleotides read TGTGCCAGCAGCTTAAATGGCGGGCTAGCGGTGAATACCGGGGAGCTGTTTTTT.

This clone has a single count. In the same sample, other DNA sequences code for this CDR3. The rearrangement uses TRBV18 and TRBJ2-6; the match to TRBD1 covers 11 bases. Germline CDR1 and CDR2: KGHSH and LQKENI. The V segment lost 6 bases and the J segment 1 base; nucleotides outside the gene matches: 5. There are 17 residues in the CDR3. Here the CDR3 reads CASSPGTGGSGANVLTF. In DNA form, the CDR3 reads TGTGCCAGCTCGCCCGGGACAGGGGGATCTGGGGCCAACGTCCTGACTTTC.

The chain carries TRBV7-7 and TRBJ2-3, with TRBD2 matching over 12 bases. The junction had 6 bases not matched to a gene; V was cut back by 5 bases and J by 6 bases. This CDR3 spans 15 amino acids. CDR1 and CDR2 from the germline V gene are SSHAT and FNYEAQ (reference sequence). DNA of the CDR3: TGTGCCAGCAGCCCGACTAGCGGGGGCCTGGATACGCAGTATTTT. It yields the protein CASSPTSGGLDTQYF.

The V gene is TRBV4-1, the J gene TRBJ2-5; TRBD2 agrees at 7 bases. In germline, CDR1 is MGHRA, CDR2 YSYEKL. The CDR3 sequence is 16 residues long. The V and J ends lost 0 bases and 5 bases, in that order; junction bases with no gene match: 9. The CDR3 DNA is TGCGCCAGCAGCCAAGAGGGTCCTAGCGGAAGGGAGACCCAGTACTTC. It specifies CASSQEGPSGRETQYF.

The rearrangement links TRBV29-1 to TRBJ2-1; 8 bases agree with TRBD1. CDR1 is SQVTM and CDR2 is ANQGSEA in the germline V gene. This CDR3 is built from 13 residues. Trimming took 7 bases from V and 1 from J; bases not matched to a gene: 3. The CDR3 spells CSARDRSYNEQFF. As DNA, the CDR3 is TGCAGCGCCCGGGACAGGTCCTACAATGAGCAGTTCTTC.

The gene calls are TRBV19 and TRBJ2-4; 13 bases align to TRBD2. CDR1 and CDR2 (germline): LNHDA, SQIVND (reference sequence). Trimming removed 10 bases from V and 0 bases from J; junction bases left unmatched: 3. The CDR3 loop spans 15 amino acids. CDR3 nucleotide sequence: TGTGCCACCGGGACTAGCGGGATAGCCAAAAACATTCAGTACTTC. Protein sequence: CATGTSGIAKNIQYF.

The chain employs TRBV19 and TRBJ2-5; D is possibly TRBD1 (5 bases). The ends were cut back, 1 base at V and 5 bases at J, with 20 bases in the middle. The CDR3 sequence is 17 residues long. Germline assignment: CDR1 LNHDA and CDR2 SQIVND (reference sequence). As DNA, the CDR3 is TGTGCCAGTAGTATAGGCTACGACAGTCTACAACGGGAGACCCAGTACTTC. As protein: CASSIGYDSLQRETQYF. The full variable domain, its missing parts supplied by reference TRBV19 and TRBJ2-5, is DGGITQSPKYLFRKEGQNVTLSCEQNLNHDAMYWYRQDPGQGLRLIYYSQIVNDFQKGDIAEGYSVSREKKESFPLTVTSAQKNPTAFYLCASSIGYDSLQRETQYFGPGTRLLVL.

This chain uses TRBV10-3 with TRBJ1-1, with 7 bases that match TRBD1. The CDR3 loop spans 17 amino acids. V was clipped by 5 bases and J by 0 bases; unmatched bases: 12. Germline V gives CDR1 ENHRY, CDR2 SYGVKD. CDR3 in amino acids: CAISPTGIDLMNTEAFF. The CDR3 bases are TGTGCCATCAGTCCGACAGGGATCGATCTGATGAACACTGAAGCTTTCTTT.

Only a few counts were recorded for this clone. The gene calls are TRBV6-6 and TRBJ1-1, with 7 bases fitting TRBD1. This CDR3 region has 16 residues. CDR1 and CDR2 (germline): MNHNY, SVGAGI (reference sequence). Germline trimming cut 5 bases from V and 0 bases from J; bases unmatched to any gene: 9. This CDR3 reads CASSGGQSLLNTEAFF. CDR3 nucleotides: TGTGCCAGCAGTGGGGGACAGAGCCTATTGAACACTGAAGCTTTCTTT.

This clone was seen once. V and J are TRBV4-3 and TRBJ2-1; TRBD1 might be the D (6 bases). This CDR3 comprises 15 residues. V gave up 5 bases and J gave up 4 bases, with 15 bases separating them. In germline, CDR1 is LGHNA, CDR2 YSLEER. The CDR3 DNA reads TGCGCCAGCAGCAGATCTCCGGGACAATACAATGAGCAGTTCTTC. It encodes CASSRSPGQYNEQFF.

The chain links TRBV27 to TRBJ2-5; 8 bases agree with TRBD1. The DNA end favors TRBJ2-7, so the J call may be wrong. The CDR3 length is 14 residues. Germline CDR1 is MNHEY and CDR2 is SMNVEV (reference sequence). CDR3 residues: CASSVQGASYEQYF. Here the CDR3 DNA reads TGTGCCAGCAGTGTCCAGGGGGCCTCCTACGAGCAGTACTTC.

V is TRBV27 and J is TRBJ1-4, with D uncertain. The V gene lost 3 bases and the J gene lost 1 base, with 3 bases spanning the gap. The CDR3 extends over 13 amino acids. Germline V lookup: CDR1 MNHEY, CDR2 SMNVEV (reference sequence). CDR3 nucleotides: TGTGCCAGCAGTTTCGTAACTAATGAAAAACTGTTTTTT. Translation gives CASSFVTNEKLFF.

This clone was counted a single time. The chain recombines TRBV9 with TRBJ1-3; maybe TRBD1 (6 bases). V lost 4 bases and J 0 bases, leaving 17 bases between the germline ends. From germline, CDR1 is SGDLS and CDR2 YYNGEE. This CDR3 spans 17 amino acids. Here the CDR3 DNA reads TGTGCCAGCAGCTTTCACCCTATAGGGGGCTCTGGAAACACCATATATTTT. Residues: CASSFHPIGGSGNTIYF.

This clone was seen a few times. The chain is built from TRBV7-9 and TRBJ1-4, with a tentative D call TRBD1 (6 bases). Germline CDR1 SEHNR, CDR2 FQNEAQ (reference sequence). The CDR3 totals 15 residues. The ends were cut back, 5 bases at V and 7 bases at J, with 17 bases in the middle. CDR3 loop: CASSADRWGSEKLFF. The CDR3 DNA reads TGTGCCAGCAGCGCAGACAGGTGGGGTAGTGAAAAACTGTTTTTT.

The chain joins TRBV6-1 to TRBJ2-2; TRBD1 aligns across 9 bases. The V gene's germline CDR1 is MNHNS and CDR2 SASEGT. The CDR3 has 15 amino acids. Germline trimming cut 3 bases from V and 2 bases from J; bases unmatched to any gene: 1. In DNA form, the CDR3 reads TGTGCCAGCAGTGAGACAGGGGGAAACACCGGGGAGCTGTTTTTT. It encodes CASSETGGNTGELFF.

The chain combines TRBV27 with TRBJ2-7; D might be TRBD2 (5 bases). The CDR3 runs 17 residues. Trimming took 5 bases from V and 3 from J, leaving 23 bases between them. Per germline, CDR1 MNHEY and CDR2 SMNVEV (reference sequence). The CDR3: CASSPYTGPLGGYEQYF. The CDR3 DNA sequence: TGTGCCAGCAGTCCGTACACCGGGCCCTTAGGAGGCTACGAGCAGTACTTC.

The CDR3 sequence is CASSELSYGYTF. CDR3 coding DNA: TGCGCCAGCAGCGAACTATCCTATGGCTACACCTTC. The chain has TRBV5-1 and TRBJ1-2; no definite D call. V shed 4 bases and J shed 4 bases, with 8 bases lying between them. This CDR3 comprises 12 residues. Germline CDR1 SGHRS, CDR2 YFSETQ. The whole variable domain, filled in from reference TRBV5-1 and TRBJ1-2, reads KAGVTQTPRYLIKTRGQQVTLSCSPISGHRSVSWYQQTPGQGLQFLFEYFSETQRNKGNFPGRFSGRQFSNSRSEMNVSTLELGDSALYLCASSELSYGYTFGSGTRLTVV.

V and J are TRBV28 and TRBJ1-1, with 10 positions matching TRBD1. The CDR3 is 14 amino acids. V shed 6 bases, J shed 6 bases, and the junction held 7 bases outside the gene matches. Germline loops: CDR1 MDHEN, CDR2 SYDVKM. The CDR3 loop is CASRATTGGSEAFF. As DNA, the CDR3 is TGTGCCAGCAGGGCTACGACAGGGGGCTCTGAAGCTTTCTTT.